Listed here are 21 T cell receptor beta chains from one sample, sequenced in a study of blood T cell repertoires in COVID-19. Method: immunoSEQ multiplex PCR; TCRdb's copy keeps in-frame clones and lacks some. This table has 100,000 to 150,000 clones, more than 75% appearing once. The material sequenced was peripheral blood. The receptors here all came from a human donor in a cohort sampled during active COVID-19.

V usage is TRBV18 and J usage is TRBJ2-7, with 7 positions matching TRBD1. Germline lookup yields CDR1 KGHSH and CDR2 LQKENI. V was pared by 3 bases and J by 4 bases, with 9 bases of the junction left unmatched. The CDR3 runs to 15 residues. DNA of the CDR3: TGTGCCAGCTCACCTAATCGGGACAGTTCATACGAGCAGTACTTC. Residues: CASSPNRDSSYEQYF.

This chain uses TRBV18 with TRBJ1-4; D gene unclear. From germline, CDR1 is KGHSH and CDR2 LQKENI. This CDR3 comprises 13 residues. Trimming took 4 bases from V and 8 from J, leaving 11 bases between them. CDR3 amino acids: CASSLNIGEKLFF. DNA for the CDR3: TGTGCCAGCTCACTGAATATCGGGGAAAAACTGTTTTTT.

V usage is TRBV9 and J usage is TRBJ2-1; 10 bases are shared with TRBD2. CDR1 and CDR2 from the germline V gene are SGDLS and YYNGEE. The CDR3 consists of 17 residues. After removal of 3 bases from V and 4 bases from J, the junction contained 10 bases not matched to a gene. CDR3 loop: CASSDASGRTKYNEQFF. The CDR3, as DNA: TGTGCCAGCAGCGACGCTAGCGGGAGAACGAAATACAATGAGCAGTTCTTC.

With respect to this clone: The sample has other DNA sequences that encode this CDR3 too. The gene calls are TRBV19 and TRBJ2-2; 9 nucleotides agree with TRBD1. Germline CDR1 LNHDA, CDR2 SQIVND (reference sequence). The CDR3 is 14 amino acids. Germline trimming cut 6 bases from V and 6 bases from J; bases unmatched to any gene: 5. The CDR3 loop is CASRLQGAAGELFF. The CDR3 bases are TGTGCCAGTAGGCTACAGGGGGCGGCCGGGGAGCTGTTTTTT.

V usage is TRBV28 and J usage is TRBJ2-5, with 7 positions matching TRBD1. The CDR3 loop spans 14 amino acids. V was pared by 5 bases and J by 5 bases, with 8 bases of the junction left unmatched. CDR1 is MDHEN and CDR2 is SYDVKM in the germline V gene. The CDR3 here is CASSTGVMVETQYF. CDR3 coding DNA: TGTGCCAGCAGTACAGGGGTAATGGTCGAGACCCAGTACTTC.

This rearrangement joins TRBV4-3 to TRBJ2-3; 10 bases match TRBD1. V lost 4 bases and J lost 1; bases outside the gene matches: 5. Per germline, CDR1 LGHNA and CDR2 YSLEER. The CDR3 runs 16 residues. The CDR3 loop is CASSRGTGARTDTQYF. The CDR3 nucleotides are TGCGCCAGCAGCCGAGGGACAGGGGCCCGCACAGATACGCAGTATTTT.

The chain joins TRBV5-1 to TRBJ2-1; D possibly corresponds to TRBD2 (6 bases). Trimming cost V 4 bases and J 7 bases, with 15 bases left between them. There are 14 residues in the CDR3. Germline V gene data show CDR1 as SGHRS and CDR2 as YFSETQ. CDR3 region: CASSLDLAGNEQFF. DNA for the CDR3: TGCGCCAGCAGCCTAGACTTGGCGGGGAATGAGCAGTTCTTC.

The V call is TRBV9, the J call TRBJ2-5; D possibly corresponds to TRBD2 (6 bases). The V end lost 0 bases, the J end lost 2 bases, and 14 bases lay between the germline ends. The CDR3 is 16 residues long. CDR1 and CDR2 from the germline V gene are SGDLS and YYNGEE. CDR3 nucleotide sequence: TGTGCCAGCAGCGTAGGGAATAGCGGCCAACAAGAGACCCAGTACTTC. Protein product: CASSVGNSGQQETQYF.

The rearrangement joins TRBV9 to TRBJ1-2, with D possibly being TRBD1 (6 bases). Trimming removed 3 bases from V and 7 bases from J, with 13 bases in between. The CDR3 has 13 residues. CDR1 and CDR2 from the germline V gene are SGDLS and YYNGEE. Here the CDR3 reads CASSGHREGGYTF. The CDR3 DNA is TGTGCCAGCAGCGGGCACAGGGAGGGTGGCTACACCTTC.

The chain combines TRBV4-2 with TRBJ2-7; TRBD2 is a possible D gene (6 bases). Trimming cost V 4 bases and J 3 bases, with 16 bases left between them. This CDR3 has 15 residues. Germline assignment: CDR1 LGHNA and CDR2 YNFKEQ. This CDR3 is CASSPKGSGDYEQYF. In DNA form, the CDR3 reads TGTGCCAGCAGCCCCAAGGGTAGCGGCGACTACGAGCAGTACTTC.

CDR3 in DNA: TGTGCCAGCAGTTACTCCCCCAGCTCTGGGGCCAACGTCCTGACTTTC. This sequence encodes CASSYSPSSGANVLTF. The chain uses TRBV6-5 and TRBJ2-6, with no clear D. Germline lookup yields CDR1 MNHEY and CDR2 SVGAGI. The CDR3 consists of 16 residues. Trimming took 0 bases from V and 0 from J, leaving 6 bases between them.

This rearrangement joins TRBV11-1 to TRBJ2-3; D is uncertain. V lost 5 bases and J 7 bases, leaving 13 bases between the germline ends. CDR1 and CDR2 (germline): SGHAT, FQDESV (reference sequence). The CDR3 has 13 residues. The CDR3 protein is CASSPDLRNTQYF. The CDR3 DNA is TGTGCCAGCAGCCCCGACTTGAGAAATACGCAGTATTTT.

V usage is TRBV19 and J usage is TRBJ2-1, with 7 bases lining up with TRBD2. Germline CDR1 LNHDA, CDR2 SQIVND (reference sequence). J was trimmed by 4 bases and V by 1 base; bases with no gene match: 7. This CDR3 spans 16 amino acids. The chain's CDR3 is CASSIASSGPYNEQFF. DNA of the CDR3: TGTGCCAGTAGTATAGCATCTAGCGGACCATACAATGAGCAGTTCTTC.

The chain links TRBV3-1 (or the pseudogene TRBV3-2) to TRBJ2-5, with unresolved D. Per germline, CDR1 LGHDT and CDR2 YNNKEL (reference sequence). The V end lost 7 bases, the J end lost 5 bases, and 17 bases lay between the germline ends. This CDR3 is built from 14 residues. The CDR3 sequence is CASIPGDREETQYF. CDR3 bases: TGTGCCAGCATCCCAGGCGATAGAGAGGAGACCCAGTACTTC.

This sequence joins TRBV7-8 and TRBJ1-3; perhaps TRBD1 as D (5 bases). The germline V gene encodes CDR1 SGHVS and CDR2 FQNEAQ. The V and J ends lost 2 bases and 2 bases respectively, with 10 bases between them. The CDR3 has 15 amino acids. This CDR3 is CASSLPGGAGNTIYF. The CDR3 coding sequence is TGTGCCAGCAGCTTACCTGGAGGGGCTGGAAACACCATATATTTT.

The chain combines TRBV5-1 with TRBJ1-1, with D tentatively TRBD1 (5 bases). The germline CDR1 and CDR2 sequences are SGHRS and YFSETQ. This CDR3 is 15 amino acids long. The V end lost 0 bases, the J end lost 1 base, and 10 bases lay between the germline ends. CDR3 DNA: TGCGCCAGCAGCTTGGTAGGGGCCACGAACACTGAAGCTTTCTTT. This encodes CASSLVGATNTEAFF.

The chain has TRBV5-1 and TRBJ2-1; 14 nucleotides agree with TRBD2. This CDR3 is built from 19 residues. Unmatched junction bases numbered 13, after V lost 3 bases and J lost 5 bases. Germline loops: CDR1 SGHRS, CDR2 YFSETQ. The CDR3: CASSWGGLAGGSINNEQFF. The CDR3 DNA follows: TGCGCCAGCAGCTGGGGAGGACTAGCGGGAGGTTCGATCAACAATGAGCAGTTCTTC.

CDR3 sequence: CASSEGQGPYNEQFF. CDR3 nucleotide sequence: TGTGCCAGCAGTGAAGGACAGGGGCCCTACAATGAGCAGTTCTTC. The chain combines TRBV6-1 with TRBJ2-1, with 8 bases fitting TRBD1. Trimming took 1 base from V and 2 from J; bases not matched to a gene: 1. The CDR3 runs 15 residues. In germline, CDR1 is MNHNS, CDR2 SASEGT.

Here the CDR3 DNA reads TGTGCCAGCAGCCAAGATTTGGGAGTGGGAGAGACCCAGTACTTC. As protein: CASSQDLGVGETQYF. V usage is TRBV3-1 (or the pseudogene TRBV3-2) and J usage is TRBJ2-5, with D tentatively TRBD2 (5 bases). Germline values: CDR1 LGHDT, CDR2 YNNKEL (reference sequence). The CDR3 runs to 15 residues. The V end lost 0 bases, the J end lost 4 bases, and 12 bases lay between the germline ends.

This clone appeared once. This chain joins TRBV6-5 and TRBJ2-1, with 11 bases matching TRBD2. The CDR3 totals 14 residues. The trim removed 4 bases at V and 8 bases at J, leaving 4 bases unmatched. Germline V gene lookup returns CDR1 MNHEY and CDR2 SVGAGI. CDR3: CASSFTSGSDEQFF. The CDR3 DNA follows: TGTGCCAGCAGTTTTACTAGCGGGAGTGATGAGCAGTTCTTC.

V usage is TRBV28 and J usage is TRBJ1-2; D is undetermined. The length of the CDR3 is 11 residues. Looked up from germline, CDR1 is MDHEN and CDR2 is SYDVKM. The V and J ends lost 8 bases and 5 bases respectively, with 9 bases between them. The CDR3 loop reads CASGRRYGYTF. CDR3 DNA sequence: TGTGCCAGCGGCCGGCGGTATGGCTACACCTTC.